Below, 6 T cell receptor beta chains from the same sample are listed, as sequenced in a study of T cell responses to AZD1222 COVID-19 vaccine. Clones were sequenced by immunoSEQ multiplex PCR, and TCRdb holds only the in-frame ones, with some missing. The top ten clones hold 3.3% of a sample with 85,000 to 130,000 clones, approximately 87% of them seen once. Material: peripheral blood, obtained on day 0 of AZD1222 vaccination. The source of these receptors is an adult in good health.

V gene TRBV28 combines with J gene TRBJ1-1; 8 bases match TRBD1. V shed 4 bases and J 1 base; nucleotides not matched to a gene: 5. The length of the CDR3 is 15 residues. Looked up from germline, CDR1 is MDHEN and CDR2 is SYDVKM. The CDR3 sequence: CASSYPTGANTEAFF. In DNA form, the CDR3 reads TGTGCCAGCAGTTACCCGACAGGGGCGAACACTGAAGCTTTCTTT.

This clone has only a few counts. The gene calls are TRBV7-9 and TRBJ1-2; D gene uncertain. Germline V gene lookup returns CDR1 SEHNR and CDR2 FQNEAQ (reference sequence). CDR3 size: 14 residues. V lost 1 base, J lost 4 bases, and 10 bases lay in between. CDR3 coding DNA: TGTGCCAGCAGCTTAGGGCTCAATTCCTATGGCTACACCTTC. Protein: CASSLGLNSYGYTF.

V gene TRBV29-1 combines with J gene TRBJ2-2, with 8 bases fitting TRBD1. V gave up 8 bases and J gave up 6 bases; unmatched junction bases: 5. The CDR3 spans 12 residues. CDR1 SQVTM and CDR2 ANQGSEA come from the germline V gene. The chain's CDR3 is CSFVQGAGELFF. In DNA, the CDR3 is TGCAGCTTCGTACAGGGGGCCGGGGAGCTGTTTTTT.

This chain connects TRBV7-3 to TRBJ1-2; the D gene is possibly TRBD1 (5 bases). Germline-derived CDR1 and CDR2 are SGHTA and FQGTGA. Deletions cut 1 base from V and 0 bases from J, with 15 bases between. The CDR3 has 17 residues. CDR3 DNA sequence: TGTGCCAGCAGCTTAAACCCCTTCAGGGCGGCTAACTATGGCTACACCTTC. Residues: CASSLNPFRAANYGYTF.

The chain recombines TRBV9 with TRBJ1-2; D uncertain. This CDR3 is 15 amino acids long. Trimming took 4 bases from V and 0 from J, leaving 13 bases between them. The germline gives CDR1 SGDLS, CDR2 YYNGEE. CDR3 amino acids: CASSPTTPSNYGYTF. The CDR3 DNA sequence: TGTGCCAGCAGCCCAACGACCCCTTCTAACTATGGCTACACCTTC. Full variable domain (rest looked up from reference TRBV9 and TRBJ1-2): DSGVTQTPKHLITATGQRVTLRCSPRSGDLSVYWYQQSLDQGLQFLIQYYNGEERAKGNILERFSAQQFPDLHSELNLSSLELGDSALYFCASSPTTPSNYGYTFGSGTRLTVV.

The gene calls are TRBV14 and TRBJ2-7; 11 positions agree with TRBD2. V lost 1 base and J lost 2; bases outside the gene matches: 1. Germline V gene lookup returns CDR1 SGHDN and CDR2 FVKESK. This CDR3 spans 15 amino acids. Here the CDR3 DNA reads TGTGCCAGCAGCCAAGTAGCGGGGGGGCCCTACGAGCAGTACTTC. As protein: CASSQVAGGPYEQYF.